The 32 T cell receptor beta chains below all came from one sample that was sequenced in a study of T cell responses to AZD1222 COVID-19 vaccine. The repertoire was sequenced with immunoSEQ multiplex PCR; TCRdb's copy has only in-frame clones and lacks some. The sample holds roughly 170,000 clones, 85% to 95% seen once. The sequences come from peripheral blood, collected 28 days after the second AZD1222 dose. These receptor sequences come from an adult who received the AZD1222 COVID-19 vaccine.

The J gene is TRBJ1-1, the V gene TRBV4-1; no definite D call. The V end lost 4 bases, the J end lost 8 bases, and 17 bases lay between the germline ends. The CDR3 totals 14 residues. Germline lookup yields CDR1 MGHRA and CDR2 YSYEKL. CDR3 sequence (DNA): TGCGCCAGCAGCCCACCCGACACCGGGTCCGAAGCTTTCTTT. Translation: CASSPPDTGSEAFF.

V is TRBV28 and J is TRBJ2-1; D is possibly TRBD2 (6 bases). The CDR3 extends over 14 amino acids. CDR1 is MDHEN and CDR2 is SYDVKM in the germline V gene. The V and J ends lost 4 bases and 9 bases respectively, with 16 bases between them. CDR3 residues: CASSSSTRSGEQFF. The CDR3 nucleotides read TGTGCCAGCAGTTCCTCGACTAGGTCGGGTGAGCAGTTCTTC.

The rearrangement uses TRBV19 and TRBJ1-1; 7 bases are shared with TRBD1. The V and J ends lost 7 bases and 4 bases, in that order; junction bases with no gene match: 3. The CDR3 spans 12 residues. Germline CDR1 is LNHDA and CDR2 is SQIVND (reference sequence). CDR3 nucleotide sequence: TGTGCCAGTAAGACAGGGAGCACTGAAGCTTTCTTT. Amino acids: CASKTGSTEAFF.

The CDR3 sequence: CASSQDRVYTEAFF. In nucleotides, the CDR3 is TGCGCCAGCAGCCAAGACAGGGTATATACTGAAGCTTTCTTT. The rearrangement uses TRBV4-3 and TRBJ1-1; tentative D call: TRBD1 (5 bases). Germline V gene sequence: CDR1 LGHNA, CDR2 YSLEER. The CDR3 spans 14 residues. V lost 0 bases, J lost 5 bases, and 10 bases lay in between.

The chain combines TRBV6-6 with TRBJ2-5, with TRBD2 matching 8 bases. J lost 1 base, V lost 6 bases, and 1 base had no gene match. This CDR3 is 13 amino acids long. The germline V gene has CDR1 MNHNY and CDR2 SVGAGI (reference sequence). CDR3 nucleotide sequence: TGTGCCAGCAGGCGGGGGGTCCAAGAGACCCAGTACTTC. It encodes CASRRGVQETQYF.

The V gene is TRBV5-4, the J gene TRBJ1-2; tentatively, D is TRBD1 (6 bases). The CDR3 length is 14 residues. Trimming removed 6 bases from V and 8 bases from J, with 20 bases in between. Germline assignment: CDR1 SGHNT and CDR2 YYREEE (reference sequence). The CDR3 region is CASNRMLNREGYTF. The CDR3 DNA is TGTGCCAGCAACCGGATGCTGAACAGGGAGGGCTACACCTTC. Full variable domain (missing parts from reference TRBV5-4 and TRBJ1-2): ETGVTQSPTHLIKTRGQQVTLRCSSQSGHNTVSWYQQALGQGPQFIFQYYREEENGRGNFPPRFSGLQFPNYSSELNVNALELDDSALYLCASNRMLNREGYTFGSGTRLTVV.

The rearrangement joins TRBV9 to TRBJ1-1, with a tentative D call TRBD1 (5 bases). Germline V gene sequence: CDR1 SGDLS, CDR2 YYNGEE. Trimming shortened V by 4 bases and J by 4 bases, and 14 bases separated the two germline ends. The CDR3 sequence is 14 residues long. CDR3 bases: TGTGCCAGCAGCCTTTCCGAAGGGGTCACTGAAGCTTTCTTT. Encoded protein: CASSLSEGVTEAFF. Based on the CDR3 plus reference TRBV9 and TRBJ1-1, the full variable domain is DSGVTQTPKHLITATGQRVTLRCSPRSGDLSVYWYQQSLDQGLQFLIQYYNGEERAKGNILERFSAQQFPDLHSELNLSSLELGDSALYFCASSLSEGVTEAFFGQGTRLTVV.

The CDR3 loop reads CASSLGLTELSYEQYF. CDR3 in DNA: TGTGCCAGCAGCTTAGGATTGACAGAGCTTTCCTACGAGCAGTACTTC. The chain recombines TRBV7-9 with TRBJ2-7; D perhaps matches TRBD1 (5 bases). Germline V gene data show CDR1 as SEHNR and CDR2 as FQNEAQ (reference sequence). Between the trimmed V and J ends, which lost 1 base and 1 base, there was a span of 14 bases. This CDR3 comprises 16 residues.

The chain couples TRBV3-1 (or the pseudogene TRBV3-2) to TRBJ2-2; 8 bases are a match to TRBD2. CDR3 size: 15 residues. Germline CDR1 and CDR2: LGHDT and YNNKEL (reference sequence). With V trimmed by 6 bases and J by 2 bases, 5 bases remained unmatched. CDR3 coding DNA: TGTGCCAGCAGTCTACTAGCGGCCAACACCGGGGAGCTGTTTTTT. Its translation is CASSLLAANTGELFF.

The genes are TRBV28 and TRBJ2-3, with 7 bases that match TRBD1. CDR3 size: 13 residues. V lost 3 bases, J lost 10 bases, and 7 bases stayed unmatched. CDR1 is MDHEN, CDR2 SYDVKM, per germline. The CDR3 coding sequence is TGTGCCAGCAGTTTGGTACAGGGGCGGGCGCAGTATTTT. It yields the protein CASSLVQGRAQYF.

This clone was seen more than once but under ten times. The V gene is TRBV6-2 or TRBV6-3, the J gene TRBJ2-1; 11 bases match TRBD2. The V gene end was trimmed by 5 bases and the J gene end by 6 bases; junction bases not matched to a gene: 6. This CDR3 spans 15 amino acids. Germline assignment: CDR1 MNHEY and CDR2 SVGEGT. CDR3 sequence (DNA): TGTGCCAGCAGTACAGGACTAGCGGGCCCCAATGAGCAGTTCTTC. It codes for CASSTGLAGPNEQFF.

In this sample, this clone turned up once. The CDR3 region is CASWTSGRNEQYF. The CDR3 DNA sequence: TGCGCCAGCTGGACTAGCGGGAGGAACGAGCAGTACTTC. The chain links TRBV5-1 to TRBJ2-7; 14 bases fit TRBD2. V dropped 7 bases and J dropped 5; count of bases not matched to a gene: 2. This CDR3 comprises 13 residues. Germline CDR1 is SGHRS and CDR2 is YFSETQ.

The chain carries TRBV19 and TRBJ1-4; tentative D call: TRBD1 (6 bases). Germline values: CDR1 LNHDA, CDR2 SQIVND (reference sequence). V shed 5 bases and J shed 0 bases, with 13 bases lying between them. The length of the CDR3 is 16 residues. CDR3 bases: TGTGCCAGTAGTCTGGGGGCATCCCCAACTAATGAAAAACTGTTTTTT. This codes for CASSLGASPTNEKLFF.

The chain employs TRBV11-3 and TRBJ1-2, with D hard to call. Germline values: CDR1 SGHNT, CDR2 YENEEA. V gave up 0 bases and J gave up 3 bases, with 14 bases separating them. CDR3 length: 16 amino acids. CDR3 loop: CASSLDRQARDYGYTF. The CDR3 nucleotides read TGTGCCAGCAGCTTAGATCGTCAGGCGAGAGACTATGGCTACACCTTC.

V is TRBV9 and J is TRBJ2-5; D might be TRBD1 (6 bases). This CDR3 contains 14 residues. Trimming removed 3 bases at V and 5 bases at J, with 14 bases between. Per germline, CDR1 SGDLS and CDR2 YYNGEE. The CDR3 bases are TGTGCCAGCAGCGCCTCACAGGGTCGGGAGACCCAGTACTTC. Its translation is CASSASQGRETQYF.

The chain employs TRBV9 and TRBJ1-1; D call uncertain. The CDR3 has 13 residues. The ends were cut back, 0 bases at V and 2 bases at J, with 5 bases in the middle. CDR1 and CDR2 from the germline V gene are SGDLS and YYNGEE. DNA for the CDR3: TGTGCCAGCAGCGTAGACAGTAACACTGAAGCTTTCTTT. Residues: CASSVDSNTEAFF.

The genes are TRBV9 and TRBJ2-3; D is undetermined. The germline gives CDR1 SGDLS, CDR2 YYNGEE. Trimming stripped 3 bases from V and 4 bases from J, with 6 bases between. The CDR3 contains 12 residues. CDR3 coding DNA: TGTGCCAGCAGCGAAAGGGCAGATACGCAGTATTTT. Its translation: CASSERADTQYF. Full variable domain (remainder filled in from reference TRBV9 and TRBJ2-3): DSGVTQTPKHLITATGQRVTLRCSPRSGDLSVYWYQQSLDQGLQFLIQYYNGEERAKGNILERFSAQQFPDLHSELNLSSLELGDSALYFCASSERADTQYFGPGTRLTVL.

The V call is TRBV7-7, the J call TRBJ2-2; 11 nucleotides line up with TRBD1. This CDR3 has 16 amino acids. From germline, CDR1 is SSHAT and CDR2 FNYEAQ (reference sequence). V shed 4 bases and J 3 bases; nucleotides not matched to a gene: 4. The CDR3 sequence: CASSSRTGGDTGELFF. The CDR3 DNA is TGTGCCAGCAGCTCGAGGACAGGGGGCGACACCGGGGAGCTGTTTTTT.

The rearrangement links TRBV19 to TRBJ1-1; D not resolved. V dropped 7 bases and J dropped 1 base, with 10 bases sitting between them. CDR1 is LNHDA, CDR2 SQIVND, per germline (reference sequence). CDR3 length: 13 amino acids. CDR3 residues: CASTDRRNTEAFF. For the CDR3, the DNA is TGTGCCAGTACCGATCGGAGGAACACTGAAGCTTTCTTT.

The rearrangement joins TRBV18 to TRBJ1-2; D may be TRBD1 (6 bases). The V gene's germline CDR1 is KGHSH and CDR2 LQKENI. This CDR3 spans 16 amino acids. V gave up 2 bases and J gave up 8 bases, with 21 bases separating them. CDR3 in amino acids: CASSPSFAAGAEGYTF. CDR3 coding DNA: TGTGCCAGCTCACCAAGTTTCGCCGCAGGGGCGGAAGGCTACACCTTC.

The J gene is TRBJ1-6, the V gene TRBV28; D gene ambiguous. CDR3 size: 16 residues. Deletions cut 3 bases from V and 0 bases from J, with 9 bases between. Germline assignment: CDR1 MDHEN and CDR2 SYDVKM. The CDR3 DNA reads as TGTGCCAGCAGTTTCCCCAGGAGCTCCTATAATTCACCCCTCCACTTT. This codes for CASSFPRSSYNSPLHF.

This chain links TRBV7-7 with TRBJ2-5; 15 bases are shared with TRBD2. Trimming at V came to 5 bases and at J to 6 bases, leaving 4 bases not matched to a gene. Germline CDR1 and CDR2: SSHAT and FNYEAQ (reference sequence). There are 15 residues in the CDR3. CDR3 DNA sequence: TGTGCCAGCAGCCGGACTAGCGGGGGGGCACAGACCCAGTACTTC. Its protein is CASSRTSGGAQTQYF.

The chain uses TRBV5-5 and TRBJ1-5; no definite D call. CDR1 is SGHKS, CDR2 YYEKEE, per germline (reference sequence). The CDR3 covers 15 residues. Trimming removed 4 bases at V and 5 bases at J, with 16 bases between. In DNA, the CDR3 is TGTGCCAGCAGCCTGGACCTTGGGGTCCATCAGCCCCAGCATTTT. Its protein product is CASSLDLGVHQPQHF.

The chain has TRBV7-8 and TRBJ1-5, with 7 bases fitting TRBD1. The germline V gene encodes CDR1 SGHVS and CDR2 FQNEAQ. V gave up 3 bases and J gave up 0 bases; unmatched junction bases: 11. This CDR3 comprises 18 residues. The CDR3 protein is CASSFGWDSAFSNQPQHF. DNA for the CDR3: TGTGCCAGCAGCTTTGGGTGGGACAGCGCTTTTAGCAATCAGCCCCAGCATTTT. Looking up the rest from reference TRBV7-8 and TRBJ1-5 gives the full variable domain: GAGVSQSPRYKVAKRGQDVALRCDPISGHVSLFWYQQALGQGPEFLTYFQNEAQLDKSGLPSDRFFAERPEGSVSTLKIQRTQQEDSAVYLCASSFGWDSAFSNQPQHFGDGTRLSIL.

The J gene is TRBJ2-1, the V gene TRBV5-1; the match to TRBD2 covers 7 bases. The CDR3 sequence is 14 residues long. Germline V lookup: CDR1 SGHRS, CDR2 YFSETQ. Losses at the gene ends were 4 bases for V and 1 base for J; bases not matched to a gene: 2. CDR3 loop: CASSRGSSYNEQFF. DNA for the CDR3: TGCGCCAGCAGCCGCGGGAGTTCCTACAATGAGCAGTTCTTC. The full variable domain, with the rest looked up from reference TRBV5-1 and TRBJ2-1, is KAGVTQTPRYLIKTRGQQVTLSCSPISGHRSVSWYQQTPGQGLQFLFEYFSETQRNKGNFPGRFSGRQFSNSRSEMNVSTLELGDSALYLCASSRGSSYNEQFFGPGTRLTVL.

The V and J genes are TRBV5-4 and TRBJ2-1; TRBD2 matches 7 bases. The CDR3 contains 15 residues. CDR1 is SGHNT and CDR2 is YYREEE in the germline V gene (reference sequence). Trimming at V came to 0 bases and at J to 5 bases, leaving 5 bases not matched to a gene. DNA for the CDR3: TGTGCCAGCAGCTTGGAGGCAGCGGGGAACAATGAGCAGTTCTTC. As protein: CASSLEAAGNNEQFF.

The rearrangement links TRBV28 to TRBJ1-1, with D possibly matching TRBD1 (5 bases). The CDR3 loop spans 15 amino acids. V lost 4 bases and J lost 5, with 17 bases in between. Germline-derived CDR1 and CDR2 are MDHEN and SYDVKM. The chain's CDR3 is CASSSWAGAGTEAFF. The CDR3 DNA is TGTGCCAGCAGTTCATGGGCCGGGGCGGGGACTGAAGCTTTCTTT.

The V gene is TRBV11-2, the J gene TRBJ1-5; TRBD1 is a possible D gene (6 bases). The CDR3 loop spans 16 amino acids. V was shortened by 10 bases and J by 5 bases, with 24 bases between the two germline ends. The germline CDR1 and CDR2 sequences are SGHAT and FQNNGV. As DNA, the CDR3 is TGTGCCATCTTGCGTTCAATGGGGGGCCGGGATCAGCCCCAGCATTTT. Its translation is CAILRSMGGRDQPQHF.

The rearrangement joins TRBV5-1 to TRBJ1-2; 7 positions match TRBD1. The trim removed 2 bases at V and 3 bases at J, leaving 1 base unmatched. From germline, CDR1 is SGHRS and CDR2 YFSETQ. CDR3 size: 13 residues. The CDR3 spells CASSFTGDYGYTF. Written as DNA, the CDR3 is TGCGCCAGCAGCTTCACAGGGGACTATGGCTACACCTTC. Supplemented by reference TRBV5-1 and TRBJ1-2, the full variable domain reads KAGVTQTPRYLIKTRGQQVTLSCSPISGHRSVSWYQQTPGQGLQFLFEYFSETQRNKGNFPGRFSGRQFSNSRSEMNVSTLELGDSALYLCASSFTGDYGYTFGSGTRLTVV.

The chain has TRBV28 and TRBJ2-5, with 10 bases aligning to TRBD2. V lost 5 bases to trimming and J lost 0 bases; unmatched junction nucleotides: 15. CDR3 length: 19 amino acids. In germline, CDR1 is MDHEN, CDR2 SYDVKM. In DNA, the CDR3 is TGTGCCAGCAGTCCCCACCGTCGGACTAGCGGACCTTACCAAGAGACCCAGTACTTC. Residues: CASSPHRRTSGPYQETQYF.

The chain's CDR3 is CASSQTGAQHF. CDR3 coding DNA: TGCGCCAGCAGCCAAACGGGGGCCCAGCATTTT. The chain has TRBV4-3 and TRBJ1-5, with a weak D call TRBD1 (5 bases). CDR3 length: 11 amino acids. Trimming removed 2 bases from V and 11 bases from J, with 7 bases in between. The V gene's germline CDR1 is LGHNA and CDR2 YSLEER.

The chain has TRBV2 and TRBJ1-5; 11 nucleotides line up with TRBD1. J lost 4 bases, V lost 2 bases, and 4 bases had no gene match. The CDR3 loop spans 16 amino acids. Germline CDR1 reads SNHLY; CDR2 reads FYNNEI. CDR3 in DNA: TGTGCCAGCAGTGAAATGGGACAGGGGGATAATCAGCCCCAGCATTTT. Protein sequence: CASSEMGQGDNQPQHF.